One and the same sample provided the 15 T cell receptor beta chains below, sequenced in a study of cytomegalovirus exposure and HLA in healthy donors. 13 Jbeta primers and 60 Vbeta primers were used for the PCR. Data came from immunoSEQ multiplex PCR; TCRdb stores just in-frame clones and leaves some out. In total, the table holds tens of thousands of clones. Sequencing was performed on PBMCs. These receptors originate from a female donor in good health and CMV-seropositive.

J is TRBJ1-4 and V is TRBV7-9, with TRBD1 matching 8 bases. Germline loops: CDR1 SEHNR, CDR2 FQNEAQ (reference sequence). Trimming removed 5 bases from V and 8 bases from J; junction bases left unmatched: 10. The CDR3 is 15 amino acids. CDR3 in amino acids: CASSPRDRRGEKLFF. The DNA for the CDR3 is TGTGCCAGCAGCCCCAGGGACAGGAGAGGGGAAAAACTGTTTTTT.

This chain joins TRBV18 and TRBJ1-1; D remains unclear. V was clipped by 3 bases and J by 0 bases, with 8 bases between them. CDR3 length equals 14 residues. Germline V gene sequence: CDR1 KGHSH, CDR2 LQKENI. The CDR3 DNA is TGTGCCAGCTCACCCGCCAGATTGAACACTGAAGCTTTCTTT. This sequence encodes CASSPARLNTEAFF.

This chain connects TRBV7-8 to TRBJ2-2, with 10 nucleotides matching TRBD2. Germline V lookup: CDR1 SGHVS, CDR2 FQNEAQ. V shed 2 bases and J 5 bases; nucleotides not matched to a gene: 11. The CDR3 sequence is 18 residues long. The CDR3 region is CASSLTSGGAVYTGELFF. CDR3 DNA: TGTGCCAGCAGCTTAACCAGCGGGGGGGCCGTTTATACCGGGGAGCTGTTTTTT.

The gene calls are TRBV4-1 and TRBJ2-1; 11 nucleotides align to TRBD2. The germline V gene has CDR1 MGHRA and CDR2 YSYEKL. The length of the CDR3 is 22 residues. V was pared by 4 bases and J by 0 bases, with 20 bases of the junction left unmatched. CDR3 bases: TGCGCCAGCAGCCCGATCGGGCTAGCGGGAGGTCCCCAGCGTAGCTCCTACAATGAGCAGTTCTTC. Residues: CASSPIGLAGGPQRSSYNEQFF.

This CDR3 is CASRNPGTGGNQPQHF. The CDR3 coding sequence is TGTGCCAGTAGGAACCCCGGGACAGGGGGCAATCAGCCCCAGCATTTT. V gene TRBV19 combines with J gene TRBJ1-5; 10 positions agree with TRBD1. Germline CDR1 reads LNHDA; CDR2 reads SQIVND (reference sequence). This CDR3 has 16 amino acids. With 6 bases clipped from V and 2 bases from J, the junction kept 7 bases outside the gene matches.

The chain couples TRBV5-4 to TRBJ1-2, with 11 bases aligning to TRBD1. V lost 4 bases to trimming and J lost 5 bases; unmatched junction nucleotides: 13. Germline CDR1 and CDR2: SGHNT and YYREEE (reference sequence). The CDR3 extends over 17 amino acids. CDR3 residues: CASSPEPRTGGNYGYTF. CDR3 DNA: TGTGCCAGCAGCCCCGAGCCTCGGACAGGGGGCAATTATGGCTACACCTTC.

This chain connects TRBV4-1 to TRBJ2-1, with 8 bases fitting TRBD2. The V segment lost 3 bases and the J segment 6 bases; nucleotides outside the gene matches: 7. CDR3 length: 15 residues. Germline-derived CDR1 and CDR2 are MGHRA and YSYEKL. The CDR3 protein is CASSQPGLVGNEQFF. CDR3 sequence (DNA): TGCGCCAGCAGCCAGCCGGGACTAGTTGGCAATGAGCAGTTCTTC.

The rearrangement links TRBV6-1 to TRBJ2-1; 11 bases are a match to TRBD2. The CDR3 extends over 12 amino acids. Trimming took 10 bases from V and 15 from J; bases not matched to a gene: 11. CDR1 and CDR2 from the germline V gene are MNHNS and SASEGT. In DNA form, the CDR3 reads TGTGCCATCGACCGGACTAGCGGGCCGGGGTTCTTC. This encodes CAIDRTSGPGFF.

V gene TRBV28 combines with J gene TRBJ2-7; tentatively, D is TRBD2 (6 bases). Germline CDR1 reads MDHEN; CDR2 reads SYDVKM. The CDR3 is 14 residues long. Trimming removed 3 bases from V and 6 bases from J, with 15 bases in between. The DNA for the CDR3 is TGTGCCAGCAGTTTGACTAGTCGGTTGTCCGAGCAGTACTTC. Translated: CASSLTSRLSEQYF.

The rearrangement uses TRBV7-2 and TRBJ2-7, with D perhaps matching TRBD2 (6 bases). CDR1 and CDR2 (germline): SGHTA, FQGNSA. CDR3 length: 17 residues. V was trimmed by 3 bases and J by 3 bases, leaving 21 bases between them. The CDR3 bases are TGTGCCAGCAGCTTTTACGGCGGGATCGACAAAAACTACGAGCAGTACTTC. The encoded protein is CASSFYGGIDKNYEQYF. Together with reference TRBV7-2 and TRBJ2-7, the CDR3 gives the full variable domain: GAGVSQSPSNKVTEKGKDVELRCDPISGHTALYWYRQSLGQGLEFLIYFQGNSAPDKSGLPSDRFSAERTGGSVSTLTIQRTQQEDSAVYLCASSFYGGIDKNYEQYFGPGTRLTVT.

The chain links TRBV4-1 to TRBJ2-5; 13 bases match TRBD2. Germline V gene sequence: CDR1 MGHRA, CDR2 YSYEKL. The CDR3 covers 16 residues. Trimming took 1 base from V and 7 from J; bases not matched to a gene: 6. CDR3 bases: TGCGCCAGCAGCCAAGCAGGGACTAGCGGGATGGGGACCCAGTACTTC. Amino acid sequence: CASSQAGTSGMGTQYF.

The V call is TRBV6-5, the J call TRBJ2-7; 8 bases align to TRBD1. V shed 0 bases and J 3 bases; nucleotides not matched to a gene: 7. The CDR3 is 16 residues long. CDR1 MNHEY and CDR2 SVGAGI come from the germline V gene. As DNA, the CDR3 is TGTGCCAGCAGTTACTCCGGGGGCAGGGGGCTCTACGAGCAGTACTTC. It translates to CASSYSGGRGLYEQYF.

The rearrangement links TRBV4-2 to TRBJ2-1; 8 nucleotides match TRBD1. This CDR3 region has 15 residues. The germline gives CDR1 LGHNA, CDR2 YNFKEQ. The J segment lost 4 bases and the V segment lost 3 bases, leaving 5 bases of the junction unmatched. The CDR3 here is CASSQRDRTYNEQFF. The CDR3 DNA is TGTGCCAGCAGCCAGCGGGACAGGACGTACAATGAGCAGTTCTTC.

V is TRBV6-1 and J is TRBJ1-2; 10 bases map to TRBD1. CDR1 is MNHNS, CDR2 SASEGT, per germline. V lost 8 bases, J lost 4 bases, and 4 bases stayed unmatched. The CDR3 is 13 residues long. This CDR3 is CASGTGEGYGYTF. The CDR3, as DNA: TGTGCCAGCGGGACAGGGGAGGGCTATGGCTACACCTTC.

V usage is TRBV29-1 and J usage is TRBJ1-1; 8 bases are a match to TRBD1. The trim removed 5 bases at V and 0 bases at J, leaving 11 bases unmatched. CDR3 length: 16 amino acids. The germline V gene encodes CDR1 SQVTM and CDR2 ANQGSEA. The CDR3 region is CSVWDPTGDLNTEAFF. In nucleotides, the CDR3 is TGCAGCGTTTGGGACCCGACAGGGGACCTGAACACTGAAGCTTTCTTT.